The clone carrying this TCR beta chain was seen many times. The germline CDR1 and CDR2 sequences are MNHNS and SASEGT. The CDR3 is made up of 16 amino acids. The V and J ends lost 7 bases and 6 bases, in that order; junction bases with no gene match: 13. This specimen comes from a study of tumor-infiltrating lymphocytes in oesophageal squamous cell carcinoma. One entry per CDR3 protein, called by TCRdb with MiXCR from the PCR reads. Seen here are over 14,000 distinct CDR3 sequences, more than 50% observed once, and the top ten hold roughly 20%. This sequence was found in a male donor with esophageal squamous cell carcinoma. The V call is TRBV6-1, the J call TRBJ2-2, with TRBD1 matching over 8 bases. Sequencing was performed on esophageal tumor tissue. In DNA form, the CDR3 reads TGTGCCAGCACCACAGGGGGGCAGGGGGCTGCCGGGGAGCTGTTTTTT. It codes for CASTTGGQGAAGELFF.